The next 24 T cell receptor beta chains were all read from a single sample in a study of shared clonotypes between healthy human individuals (dated by TCRdb to the early 2020s). The method was the immunoSEQ multiplex PCR assay. TCRdb holds this immuneACCESS table with in-frame rearrangements only. Some clones are missing; in checked studies, unresolved V genes explain under half, and the rest has no known cause. Recorded for this sample are about 1.1 million clones; approximately 77% of them occurred a single time. The ten most abundant clones make up 0.85% to 1% of the sample. The sample comprised memory CD4+ T cells from PBMCs. The cell subset or site label for this specimen denotes: CD45RA-negative fraction. Receptor source: a man between 18 and 35 years old in good health. Some clones in this sample may be carry-over from other donors' samples.

This clone was counted once. A much larger clone differs from this one at a single base, so this may be a read error. Within the sample, other DNA sequences also encode this same CDR3. The rearrangement links TRBV6-6 to TRBJ1-6; no definite D call. Trimming removed 6 bases at V and 9 bases at J, with 15 bases between. CDR1 MNHNY and CDR2 SVGAGI come from the germline V gene (reference sequence). The length of the CDR3 is 14 residues. CDR3 bases: TGTGCCAGCAGCTACGAGGCAGGCGGTTCACCCCTCCACTTT. It specifies CASSYEAGGSPLHF.

This clone was found once. The genes are TRBV7-2 and TRBJ2-7, with 9 nucleotides matching TRBD2. The CDR3 consists of 14 residues. J gave up 2 bases and V 5 bases, and 4 bases lay outside the gene matches. In germline, CDR1 is SGHTA, CDR2 FQGNSA. The CDR3 spells CASSHSGSAYEQYF. Written as DNA, the CDR3 is TGTGCCAGCAGCCATAGCGGGAGTGCCTACGAGCAGTACTTC.

Only a few counts were recorded for this clone. The chain is built from TRBV30 and TRBJ1-1; 8 nucleotides agree with TRBD1. V lost 2 bases to trimming and J lost 11 bases; unmatched junction nucleotides: 10. The CDR3 is made up of 13 amino acids. The V gene's germline CDR1 is GTSNPN and CDR2 SVGIG (reference sequence). CDR3 nucleotide sequence: TGTGCCTGGAGTACCGGACAGGGTCTGCTGGCTTTCTTT. This encodes CAWSTGQGLLAFF.

This clone was detected a few times. Other DNA sequences from this sample encode an identical CDR3 as well. The chain joins TRBV9 to TRBJ2-2; D is unresolved. Per the germline V gene, CDR1 is SGDLS and CDR2 is YYNGEE. V was pared by 0 bases and J by 3 bases, with 3 bases between. This CDR3 spans 13 amino acids. This CDR3 reads CASSVVDTGELFF. The DNA of the CDR3 is TGTGCCAGCAGCGTAGTTGACACCGGGGAGCTGTTTTTT. Full variable domain (outside the CDR3, taken from reference TRBV9 and TRBJ2-2): DSGVTQTPKHLITATGQRVTLRCSPRSGDLSVYWYQQSLDQGLQFLIQYYNGEERAKGNILERFSAQQFPDLHSELNLSSLELGDSALYFCASSVVDTGELFFGEGSRLTVL.

This clone showed up just a few times. The chain carries TRBV18 and TRBJ2-2, with D uncertain. This CDR3 region has 14 residues. Trimming removed 2 bases at V and 0 bases at J, with 4 bases between. CDR1 is KGHSH and CDR2 is LQKENI in the germline V gene. The CDR3 spells CASSPEPNTGELFF. The CDR3, as DNA: TGTGCCAGCTCACCAGAACCGAACACCGGGGAGCTGTTTTTT.

A word on this clone: One base separates it from a far larger clone, so it is likely a read error. This specimen includes other DNA sequences encoding the same CDR3. The V call is TRBV7-2, the J call TRBJ2-3; D unresolved. The length of the CDR3 is 11 residues. Trimming removed 1 base from V and 5 bases from J, with 1 base in between. Germline CDR1 is SGHTA and CDR2 is FQGNSA. CDR3 amino acids: CASSLVDTQYF. Written as DNA, the CDR3 is TGTGCCAGCAGCTTAGTAGATACGCAGTATTTT.

The CDR3 region has the DNA TGTGCCAGCAGCTGGGGACGAGATCAGCCCCAGCATTTT. Its translation is CASSWGRDQPQHF. The chain employs TRBV5-4 and TRBJ1-5, with D perhaps TRBD1 (5 bases). Trimming pared 3 bases from V and 5 bases from J, leaving 9 bases between. This CDR3 has 13 residues. CDR1 and CDR2 (germline): SGHNT, YYREEE (reference sequence).

This clone was seen a handful of times. This sequence joins TRBV7-9 and TRBJ1-1; D gene uncertain. Germline V lookup: CDR1 SEHNR, CDR2 FQNEAQ (reference sequence). This CDR3 has 13 residues. V gave up 4 bases and J gave up 1 base, with 7 bases separating them. Here the CDR3 reads CASSWWENTEAFF. CDR3 DNA sequence: TGTGCCAGCAGCTGGTGGGAGAACACTGAAGCTTTCTTT.

This clone was counted only a few times. CDR3 amino acids: CASSLQPGQGYNEQFF. As DNA, the CDR3 is TGCGCCAGCAGCTTACAACCGGGACAGGGGTACAATGAGCAGTTCTTC. This sequence joins TRBV5-1 and TRBJ2-1; the match to TRBD1 covers 10 bases. The germline CDR1 and CDR2 sequences are SGHRS and YFSETQ. Unmatched junction bases numbered 6, after V lost 2 bases and J lost 4 bases. The CDR3 is 16 amino acids.

This chain joins TRBV18 and TRBJ2-7; possible D gene TRBD1, 5 bases. The germline CDR1 and CDR2 sequences are KGHSH and LQKENI. This CDR3 has 14 residues. V was pared by 3 bases and J by 5 bases, with 14 bases between. In DNA form, the CDR3 reads TGTGCCAGCTCACCGGCAGGGCGCAGGAACGAGCAGTACTTC. This encodes CASSPAGRRNEQYF.

The CDR3: CASSLFGRDQPQHF. The CDR3, as DNA: TGTGCCAGCAGCTTATTCGGCAGGGATCAGCCCCAGCATTTT. V and J are TRBV7-2 and TRBJ1-5, with D tentatively TRBD1 (5 bases). This CDR3 is built from 14 residues. V was shortened by 2 bases and J by 5 bases, with 10 bases between the two germline ends. Germline CDR1 SGHTA, CDR2 FQGNSA.

The chain employs TRBV2 and TRBJ2-7; D assignment may be TRBD1 or TRBD2 (6 bases each). Trimming cost V 6 bases and J 1 base, with 19 bases left between them. CDR1 is SNHLY, CDR2 FYNNEI, per germline. The CDR3 spans 16 residues. CDR3 loop: CASRRRLGGTSYEQYF. CDR3 sequence (DNA): TGTGCCAGCAGACGCAGGTTAGGGGGGACTTCCTACGAGCAGTACTTC.

This sequence joins TRBV4-2 and TRBJ1-2, with TRBD1 as a possible D gene (5 bases). CDR3 length: 15 amino acids. Between the trimmed V and J ends, which lost 4 bases and 6 bases, there was a span of 18 bases. The germline gives CDR1 LGHNA, CDR2 YNFKEQ. The CDR3 DNA is TGTGCCAGCAGCCGAACAATGGACAACTTCCATGGCTACACCTTC. It specifies CASSRTMDNFHGYTF.

The CDR3 region is CASRPTTQKLFF. The CDR3, as DNA: TGTGCCAGCAGGCCAACGACCCAAAAACTGTTTTTT. The genes are TRBV28 and TRBJ1-4; D is uncertain. The V gene lost 6 bases and the J gene lost 9 bases, with 11 bases spanning the gap. From germline, CDR1 is MDHEN and CDR2 SYDVKM. CDR3 size: 12 residues.

The chain links TRBV5-1 to TRBJ2-7, with 9 bases aligning to TRBD2. Losses at the gene ends were 4 bases for V and 6 bases for J; bases not matched to a gene: 8. CDR3 length equals 14 residues. Germline loops: CDR1 SGHRS, CDR2 YFSETQ. CDR3 region: CASSGQGLAGEQYF. The CDR3 DNA follows: TGCGCCAGCAGCGGGCAGGGACTAGCAGGCGAGCAGTACTTC.

The chain is built from TRBV7-9 and TRBJ1-5, with no clear D. Per the germline V gene, CDR1 is SEHNR and CDR2 is FQNEAQ (reference sequence). The length of the CDR3 is 13 residues. V lost 3 bases, J lost 2 bases, and 5 bases lay in between. CDR3 coding DNA: TGTGCCAGCAGCTTTAATCGCAATCAGCCCCAGCATTTT. The encoded protein is CASSFNRNQPQHF.

This clone has just a few counts. The rearrangement uses TRBV28 and TRBJ1-4, with D unclear. CDR1 and CDR2 (germline): MDHEN, SYDVKM. The CDR3 is 11 residues long. Trimming stripped 7 bases from V and 3 bases from J, with 3 bases between. CDR3 region: CASISNEKLFF. The CDR3 nucleotides read TGTGCCAGCATCTCTAATGAAAAACTGTTTTTT.

The rearrangement joins TRBV19 to TRBJ2-6; D not resolved. This CDR3 region has 15 residues. V was shortened by 7 bases and J by 1 base, with 11 bases between the two germline ends. Per the germline V gene, CDR1 is LNHDA and CDR2 is SQIVND (reference sequence). The CDR3 region is CASTFSQSGANVLTF. CDR3 DNA sequence: TGTGCCAGTACATTTTCCCAGTCTGGGGCCAACGTCCTGACTTTC. Variable domain in full (rest from reference TRBV19 and TRBJ2-6): DGGITQSPKYLFRKEGQNVTLSCEQNLNHDAMYWYRQDPGQGLRLIYYSQIVNDFQKGDIAEGYSVSREKKESFPLTVTSAQKNPTAFYLCASTFSQSGANVLTFGAGSRLTVL.

The genes are TRBV5-1 and TRBJ2-7; D gene ambiguous. CDR3 size: 13 residues. Germline V lookup: CDR1 SGHRS, CDR2 YFSETQ. V was clipped by 0 bases and J by 7 bases, with 11 bases between them. The CDR3, as DNA: TGCGCCAGCAGCTTGGAGGCGGTTGTGGAGCAGTACTTC. Its translation is CASSLEAVVEQYF.

As for this clone: Other DNA sequences from this sample encode an identical CDR3 as well. This chain connects TRBV5-1 to TRBJ1-2; D is ambiguous. Between the trimmed V and J ends, which lost 0 bases and 1 base, there was a span of 4 bases. There are 13 residues in the CDR3. CDR1 and CDR2 from the germline V gene are SGHRS and YFSETQ. Here the CDR3 DNA reads TGCGCCAGCAGCTTGGACGGTAACTATGGCTACACCTTC. Translating it yields CASSLDGNYGYTF.

The chain joins TRBV28 to TRBJ2-3; TRBD2 is a possible D gene (6 bases). Germline V lookup: CDR1 MDHEN, CDR2 SYDVKM. The CDR3 is 16 amino acids. V was clipped by 5 bases and J by 2 bases, with 17 bases between them. The CDR3 coding sequence is TGTGCCAGCAGTCCTTATGGGGCGGGGCACACAGATACGCAGTATTTT. Its protein product is CASSPYGAGHTDTQYF.

This chain joins TRBV18 and TRBJ1-2; D uncertain. V was shortened by 3 bases and J by 7 bases, with 9 bases between the two germline ends. Looked up from germline, CDR1 is KGHSH and CDR2 is LQKENI. CDR3 length: 12 residues. The CDR3 DNA follows: TGTGCCAGCTCACCTCTTCTGGGTGGCTACACCTTC. This sequence encodes CASSPLLGGYTF.

The gene calls are TRBV7-8 and TRBJ2-1, with 7 positions matching TRBD2. This CDR3 region has 15 residues. V was pared by 3 bases and J by 9 bases, with 11 bases of the junction left unmatched. The germline V gene encodes CDR1 SGHVS and CDR2 FQNEAQ. The CDR3 loop reads CASSFFAGAWSEQFF. CDR3 DNA: TGTGCCAGCAGCTTCTTTGCGGGAGCGTGGTCTGAGCAGTTCTTC.

V usage is TRBV4-2 and J usage is TRBJ2-3; D is perhaps TRBD2 (6 bases). This CDR3 region has 18 residues. The V gene lost 1 base and the J gene lost 0 bases, with 17 bases spanning the gap. CDR1 LGHNA and CDR2 YNFKEQ come from the germline V gene. The CDR3 spells CASSQVVLASASTDTQYF. The CDR3 nucleotides are TGTGCCAGCAGCCAAGTCGTCCTAGCGAGTGCTAGCACAGATACGCAGTATTTT.